These T cell receptor beta chains were read from a single sample in a study of T cells in Graves' hyperthyroidism and ophthalmopathy. TCRdb re-analysed the multiplex PCR reads in MiXCR, keeping a single row per CDR3 protein. The table records about 130,000 distinct CDR3 sequences, approximately 20% of them present only once. The specimen was blood. The receptors derive from a woman between 45 and 60 years old with Graves' hyperthyroidism that later progressed to Graves' ophthalmopathy. CDR3s include the opening cysteine and the closing phenylalanine or tryptophan. The order of the fields is V gene, D gene, J gene, clone size, CDR3 protein, CDR3 DNA. The D gene is left open where the match is weak. Clone size is shown for a subset of rows, as once, few, many or a class of expanded clone.

TRBV27	TRBD2	TRBJ2-7	few	CASSSQRGGTGAYEQYF	TGTGCCAGCAGTAGCCAGCGGGGAGGGACGGGAGCGTACGAGCAGTACTTC
TRBV10-2	TRBD1	TRBJ1-2	many	CASSAGQGRIYGYTF	TGCGCCAGCAGTGCGGGACAGGGTAGAATCTATGGCTACACCTTC
TRBV7-9	TRBD1	TRBJ2-3	.	CASSGQGDTQYF	TGTGCCAGCAGCGGACAGGGGGATACGCAGTATTTT
TRBV29-1	.	TRBJ2-7	few	CSVEEGPGVGYEQYF	TGCAGCGTTGAAGAAGGGCCAGGGGTGGGGTACGAGCAGTACTTC
TRBV28	TRBD1	TRBJ1-1	.	CASSFGGQGGNTEAFF	TGTGCCAGCAGCTTCGGGGGGCAGGGGGGGAACACTGAAGCTTTCTTT
TRBV11-2	.	TRBJ2-3	many	CASSLVGGFTDTQYF	TGTGCCAGCAGCTTAGTCGGGGGATTCACAGATACGCAGTATTTT
TRBV7-2	.	TRBJ2-1	.	CASSLAGIYNEQFF	TGTGCCAGCAGCTTAGCGGGTATCTACAATGAGCAGTTCTTC
TRBV20-1	TRBD1	TRBJ2-7	many	CSVSGTGGAYEQYF	TGCAGTGTTTCCGGGACAGGGGGCGCCTACGAGCAGTACTTC
TRBV7-3	.	TRBJ2-5	many	CASSRAVGETQYF	TGTGCCAGCAGCCGTGCGGTCGGAGAGACCCAGTACTTC
TRBV9	TRBD2	TRBJ2-3	.	CASSVGGLVSADTQYF	TGTGCCAGCAGCGTAGGGGGACTAGTATCGGCAGATACGCAGTATTTT
TRBV14	.	TRBJ1-2	few	CASSQTSGKINYGYTF	TGTGCCAGCAGCCAAACATCGGGGAAGATTAACTATGGCTACACCTTC
TRBV19	.	TRBJ1-1	.	CARSKTGRTTEAFF	TGTGCCAGAAGTAAAACAGGGAGAACCACTGAAGCTTTCTTT
TRBV7-3	.	TRBJ1-6	few	CASSLGTPYNSPLHF	TGTGCCAGCAGCTTAGGGACACCTTATAATTCACCCCTCCACTTT
TRBV19	.	TRBJ2-1	.	CASSIPGFYNEQFF	TGTGCCAGTAGTATTCCAGGGTTTTACAATGAGCAGTTCTTC
TRBV5-1	.	TRBJ2-7	many	CASSLRDSDIYEQYF	TGCGCCAGCAGCTTGAGGGACTCCGATATCTACGAGCAGTACTTC
TRBV2	.	TRBJ1-4	many	CASRGTGATNEKLFF	TGTGCCAGCAGGGGGACGGGTGCAACTAATGAAAAACTGTTTTTT
TRBV2	.	TRBJ2-5	many	CASSDRGGPDQETQYF	TGTGCCAGCAGTGACAGGGGAGGACCGGACCAAGAGACCCAGTACTTC
TRBV12-3/TRBV12-4	.	TRBJ1-2	.	CASSSGGGKGYTF	TGTGCCAGCAGTTCCGGGGGGGGCAAGGGCTACACCTTC
TRBV30	TRBD1	TRBJ1-4	.	CAWAGQGKEKLFF	TGTGCCTGGGCGGGACAGGGAAAAGAAAAACTGTTTTTT
TRBV12-3/TRBV12-4	.	TRBJ1-5	many	CASSLRQGYQPQHF	TGTGCCAGCAGTTTACGTCAGGGGTATCAGCCCCAGCATTTT
TRBV20-1	TRBD2	TRBJ2-1	many	CSAALPTGRGEQFF	TGCAGTGCTGCTCTTCCCACCGGGAGGGGTGAGCAGTTCTTC
TRBV4-1	.	TRBJ2-3	many	CASSQTDTGDTQYF	TGCGCCAGCAGCCAAACGGATACGGGGGATACGCAGTATTTT
TRBV9	.	TRBJ2-3	few	CASSVEGEGPDTQYF	TGTGCCAGCAGCGTAGAGGGGGAGGGCCCAGATACGCAGTATTTT
TRBV18	TRBD2	TRBJ2-1	.	CASSPPHGTSGYNEQFF	TGTGCCAGCTCACCACCGCATGGGACTAGCGGTTACAATGAGCAGTTCTTC
TRBV5-1	.	TRBJ2-3	few	CASRLYSGPTDTQYF	TGCGCCAGCCGTTTATACTCCGGACCCACAGATACGCAGTATTTT
TRBV2	TRBD2	TRBJ2-1	many	CASSIASGNEQFF	TGTGCCAGCAGTATCGCTAGCGGAAATGAGCAGTTCTTC
TRBV24-1	.	TRBJ1-2	.	CATSDPGEGGGYTF	TGTGCCACCAGTGACCCCGGGGAGGGCGGAGGCTACACCTTC
TRBV5-6	TRBD2	TRBJ2-5	many	CASSGLAGGPGGETQYF	TGTGCCAGCAGCGGCCTAGCGGGAGGGCCGGGCGGAGAGACCCAGTACTTC
TRBV29-1	.	TRBJ2-5	.	CSVEIKGLGQETQYF	TGCAGCGTTGAAATTAAGGGGTTGGGCCAAGAGACCCAGTACTTC